This T cell receptor beta chain was found in a study of blood T cell repertoires in COVID-19. Study as a whole: Nucleic acid was either cDNA or gDNA, and it came from T cells, B-cell-depleted T cells, or PBMCs.

This table comes from immunoSEQ multiplex PCR, and its TCRdb copy is limited to in-frame clones, with some not included. Altogether about 80,000 clones are present, roughly 89% being singletons, with the ten largest covering 3% to 4%. This CDR3 is 13 amino acids long. Trimming shortened V by 1 base and J by 7 bases, and 8 bases separated the two germline ends. Germline V gene lookup returns CDR1 MNHNY and CDR2 SVGAGI (reference sequence). The receptor's source is a man between 50 and 59 years old with acute or convalescent COVID-19. Material for sequencing was peripheral blood. The gene calls are TRBV6-6 and TRBJ2-1; D might be TRBD2 (6 bases). The CDR3: CASSYWRGNEQFF. In nucleotides, the CDR3 is TGTGCCAGCAGTTACTGGCGGGGAAATGAGCAGTTCTTC.